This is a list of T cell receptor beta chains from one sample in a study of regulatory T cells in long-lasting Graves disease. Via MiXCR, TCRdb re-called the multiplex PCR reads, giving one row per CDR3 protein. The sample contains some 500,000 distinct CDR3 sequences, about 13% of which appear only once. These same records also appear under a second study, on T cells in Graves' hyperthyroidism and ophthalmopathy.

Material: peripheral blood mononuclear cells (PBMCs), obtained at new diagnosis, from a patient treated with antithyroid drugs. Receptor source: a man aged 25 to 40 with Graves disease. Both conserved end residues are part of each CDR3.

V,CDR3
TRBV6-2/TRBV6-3,CASSSGGINYGYTF
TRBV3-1,CASSQDPSGRAGELFF
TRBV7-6,CASSKSRYEQFF
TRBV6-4,CASSLSVGASYGYTF
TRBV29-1,CSATRAGVSEQYF
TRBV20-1,CSARGRADAGELFF
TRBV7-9,CASSLEGPREQFF
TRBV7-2,CASSFNRGRLNGYTF
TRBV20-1,CSARTGGDTEAFF
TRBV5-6,CASSFGRRADTQYF
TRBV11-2,CASSLVLGSQSPLHF
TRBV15,CATSRVAGRAYNEQFF
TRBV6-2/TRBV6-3,CASSQERAETQYF
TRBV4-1,CASSQVGRTSGYNEQFF
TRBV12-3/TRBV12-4,CASSPAQNIQYF
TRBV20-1,CSAPPNSGANVLTF
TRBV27,CASSLRPKYEQYF
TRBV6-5,CASSYSTGGNQPQHF
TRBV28,CASSLFRGSYEQYF
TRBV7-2,CASSTSSGANVLTF
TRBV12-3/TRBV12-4,CASSHAGTQYF
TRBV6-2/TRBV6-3,CASLRGGTSGVNTGELFF
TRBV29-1,CSAQRGGNTEAFF
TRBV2,CASTSDRGWHEQYF